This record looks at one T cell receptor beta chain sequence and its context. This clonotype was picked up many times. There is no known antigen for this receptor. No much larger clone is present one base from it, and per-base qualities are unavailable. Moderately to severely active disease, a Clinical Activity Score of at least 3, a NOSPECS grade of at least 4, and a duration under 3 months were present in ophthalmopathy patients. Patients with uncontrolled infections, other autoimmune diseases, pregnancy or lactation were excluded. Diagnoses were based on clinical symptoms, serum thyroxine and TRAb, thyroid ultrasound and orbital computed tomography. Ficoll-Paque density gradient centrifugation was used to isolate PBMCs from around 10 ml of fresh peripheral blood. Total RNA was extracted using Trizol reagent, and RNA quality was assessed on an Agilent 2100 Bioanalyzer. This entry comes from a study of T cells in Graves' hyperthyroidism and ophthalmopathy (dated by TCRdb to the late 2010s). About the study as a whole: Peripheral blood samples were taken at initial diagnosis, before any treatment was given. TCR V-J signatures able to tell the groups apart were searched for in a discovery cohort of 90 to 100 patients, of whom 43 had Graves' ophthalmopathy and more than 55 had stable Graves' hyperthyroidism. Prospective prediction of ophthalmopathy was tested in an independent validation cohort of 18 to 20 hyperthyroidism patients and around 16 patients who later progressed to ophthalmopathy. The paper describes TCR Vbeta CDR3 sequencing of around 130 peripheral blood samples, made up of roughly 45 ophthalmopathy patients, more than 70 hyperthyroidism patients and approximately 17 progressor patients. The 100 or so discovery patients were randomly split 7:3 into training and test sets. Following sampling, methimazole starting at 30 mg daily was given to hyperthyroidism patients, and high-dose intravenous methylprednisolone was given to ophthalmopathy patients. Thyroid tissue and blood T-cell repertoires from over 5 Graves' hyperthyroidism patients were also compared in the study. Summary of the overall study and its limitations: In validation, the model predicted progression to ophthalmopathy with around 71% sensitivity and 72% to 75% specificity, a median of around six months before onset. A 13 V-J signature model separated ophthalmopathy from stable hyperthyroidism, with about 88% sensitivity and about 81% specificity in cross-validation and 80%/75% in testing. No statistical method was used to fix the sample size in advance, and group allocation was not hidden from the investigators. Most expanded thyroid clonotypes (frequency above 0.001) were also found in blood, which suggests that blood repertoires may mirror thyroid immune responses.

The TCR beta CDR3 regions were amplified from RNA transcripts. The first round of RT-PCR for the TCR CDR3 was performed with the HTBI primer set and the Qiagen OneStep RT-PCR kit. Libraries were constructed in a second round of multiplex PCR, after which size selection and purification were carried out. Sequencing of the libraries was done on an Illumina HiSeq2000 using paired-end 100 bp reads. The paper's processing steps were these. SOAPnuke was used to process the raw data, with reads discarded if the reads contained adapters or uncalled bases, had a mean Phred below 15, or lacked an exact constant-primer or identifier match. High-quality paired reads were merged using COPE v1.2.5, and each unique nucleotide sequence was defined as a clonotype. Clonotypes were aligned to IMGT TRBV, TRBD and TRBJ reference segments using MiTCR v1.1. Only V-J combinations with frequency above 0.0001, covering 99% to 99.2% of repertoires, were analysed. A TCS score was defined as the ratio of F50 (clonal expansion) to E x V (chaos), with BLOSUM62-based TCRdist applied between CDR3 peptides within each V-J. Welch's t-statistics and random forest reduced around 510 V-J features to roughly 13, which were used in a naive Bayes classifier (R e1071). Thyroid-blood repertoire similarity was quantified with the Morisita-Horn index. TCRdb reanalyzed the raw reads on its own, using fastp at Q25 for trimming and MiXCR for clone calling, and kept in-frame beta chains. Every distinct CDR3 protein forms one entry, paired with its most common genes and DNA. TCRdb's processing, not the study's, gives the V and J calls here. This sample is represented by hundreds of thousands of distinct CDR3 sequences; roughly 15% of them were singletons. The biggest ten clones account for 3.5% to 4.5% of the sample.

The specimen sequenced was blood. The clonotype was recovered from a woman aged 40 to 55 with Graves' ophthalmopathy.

The bases are TGTGCCACCGCAAGGACAGGGTATACTGAAGCTTTCTTT. Translation gives CATARTGYTEAFF. The receptor chain draws on TRBV15 and TRBJ1-1; 8 bases in between match TRBD1. Germline trimming: 8 bases from V, 5 bases from J; junction bases outside gene matches: 7. From cysteine to phenylalanine, the CDR3 is 13 amino acids long. The sequence is cut down to CDR3 DNA, 39 bases in frame from base 1. The germline V gene encodes CDR1 LNHNV and CDR2 YYDKDF (reference sequence). With the rest looked up from the reference TRBV15 and TRBJ1-1 genes rather than sequenced, the full variable domain is DAMVIQNPRYQVTQFGKPVTLSCSQTLNHNVMYWYQQKSSQAPKLLFHYYDKDFNNEADTPDNFQSRRPNTSFCFLDIRSPGLGDTAMYLCATARTGYTEAFFGQGTRLTVV.